The source of this T cell receptor beta chain is a study of blood T cell repertoires in COVID-19. The V and J ends lost 7 bases and 10 bases, in that order; junction bases with no gene match: 14. This CDR3 contains 16 residues. From germline, CDR1 is SNHLY and CDR2 FYNNEI. The assay was immunoSEQ multiplex PCR, and TCRdb's table has in-frame clones only and misses some. The data show about 230,000 clones, just over 85% seen once. The V gene is TRBV2, the J gene TRBJ1-6, with 9 bases identical to TRBD1. This receptor was taken from a man aged 45 to 65 with COVID-19, enrolled during active disease. The specimen was peripheral blood. Here the CDR3 DNA reads TGTGCCAGCAAAGTTTCTCAGGGACAGGGTGCATCACCCCTCCACTTT. Translation: CASKVSQGQGASPLHF.